The next 5 T cell receptor beta chains were all read from a single sample in a study of response to subunit inactivated influenza vaccine listed by TCRdb under 2018. The library came from RT-PCR. The sample was run on an Illumina HiSeq 2500. Clones were called with MiXCR by TCRdb after fastp trimmed the public reads at Q25, and only in-frame beta chains were retained. Entries are consolidated by CDR3 protein sequence, retaining the most common genes and DNA. Here the sample has around 540,000 distinct CDR3 sequences; roughly 10% occur a single time. The ten most abundant clones make up approximately 10% of the sample. The sequenced sample was PBMCs from blood, obtained on the day of vaccination. The source is a man aged 45-65 years who received an inactivated influenza vaccine. Donor details come from another sample of the same person, matched by shared clones.

The rearrangement joins TRBV20-1 to TRBJ1-4; a weak D match, TRBD1 (6 bases). CDR1 and CDR2 (germline): DFQATT, SNEGSKA (reference sequence). Trimming cost V 0 bases and J 10 bases, with 18 bases left between them. The CDR3 extends over 15 amino acids. Here the CDR3 DNA reads TGCAGTGCTAGAGATCGCGGGGGCATGATCGGAAAACTGTTTTTT. Translating gives CSARDRGGMIGKLFF.

V usage is TRBV7-6 and J usage is TRBJ2-5; 7 nucleotides agree with TRBD2. Trimming removed 2 bases from V and 2 bases from J; junction bases left unmatched: 14. CDR1 is SGHVS and CDR2 is FNYEAQ in the germline V gene. The CDR3 is made up of 18 amino acids. This chain's CDR3 is CASSLQSGGRSGQETQYF. As DNA, the CDR3 is TGTGCCAGCAGCTTACAGTCCGGCGGGAGATCTGGACAAGAGACCCAGTACTTC.

Ten or more counts support this clonotype. The chain carries TRBV5-6 and TRBJ2-4; tentative D call: TRBD2 (6 bases). This CDR3 is built from 17 residues. V was clipped by 1 base and J by 1 base, with 15 bases between them. In germline, CDR1 is SGHDT, CDR2 YYEEEE. CDR3 sequence reads: CASSLMTGGSAKNIQYF. Written as DNA, the CDR3 is TGTGCCAGCAGCTTGATGACCGGGGGATCGGCCAAAAACATTCAGTACTTC.

This clonotype was observed a few times. At one boundary the junction diverges from the germline segment, which might be a read error. This sequence joins TRBV28 and TRBJ2-7; 10 nucleotides line up with TRBD1. The CDR3 is 15 residues long. In germline, CDR1 is MDHEN, CDR2 SYDVKM. CDR3 protein: CASRQTGQGLYGQYF. Written as DNA, the CDR3 is TGTGCCAGCAGACAAACGGGACAGGGGCTCTACGGGCAGTACTTC.

The chain links TRBV6-5 to TRBJ2-1; D might be TRBD1 or TRBD2, each matching 5 bases. Germline V gene sequence: CDR1 MNHEY, CDR2 SVGAGI. This CDR3 is 14 amino acids long. V shed 0 bases and J shed 11 bases, with 14 bases lying between them. This CDR3 reads CASSYSGTPGQQFF. CDR3 bases: TGTGCCAGCAGTTACTCTGGGACCCCAGGTCAGCAGTTCTTC.